These 3 T cell receptor beta chains were all obtained from the same sample, sequenced in a study of blood T cell repertoires in COVID-19. Produced via immunoSEQ multiplex PCR; TCRdb's table is partial and in-frame only. This sample has around 160,000 clones, with roughly 81% found just once. Sequenced sample: peripheral blood. Receptors were obtained from a human donor with acute or convalescent COVID-19. The donor label of this sample is uncertain.

The chain has TRBV24-1 and TRBJ2-3; TRBD2 matches at 7 bases. Germline CDR1 KGHDR, CDR2 SFDVKD. Trimming at V came to 4 bases and at J to 6 bases, leaving 9 bases not matched to a gene. The CDR3 is made up of 15 amino acids. The CDR3 loop is CATSDPTLGGDTQYF. The CDR3 bases are TGTGCCACCAGTGACCCCACCCTGGGGGGGGATACGCAGTATTTT.

The rearrangement links TRBV19 to TRBJ1-2, with 9 positions matching TRBD1. The trim removed 6 bases at V and 2 bases at J, leaving 4 bases unmatched. Germline V CDR1 and CDR2: LNHDA, SQIVND (reference sequence). The CDR3 consists of 14 residues. CDR3 in DNA: TGTGCCAGTAGCCTCGGACAGGGGAACTATGGCTACACCTTC. It is translated as CASSLGQGNYGYTF.

The J gene is TRBJ2-7, the V gene TRBV5-4; 8 bases map to TRBD2. The length of the CDR3 is 13 residues. CDR1 and CDR2 from the germline V gene are SGHNT and YYREEE (reference sequence). Trimming removed 5 bases from V and 5 bases from J; junction bases left unmatched: 6. The CDR3 protein is CASSILGGDEQYF. CDR3 DNA sequence: TGTGCCAGCAGTATCCTCGGGGGGGACGAGCAGTACTTC.